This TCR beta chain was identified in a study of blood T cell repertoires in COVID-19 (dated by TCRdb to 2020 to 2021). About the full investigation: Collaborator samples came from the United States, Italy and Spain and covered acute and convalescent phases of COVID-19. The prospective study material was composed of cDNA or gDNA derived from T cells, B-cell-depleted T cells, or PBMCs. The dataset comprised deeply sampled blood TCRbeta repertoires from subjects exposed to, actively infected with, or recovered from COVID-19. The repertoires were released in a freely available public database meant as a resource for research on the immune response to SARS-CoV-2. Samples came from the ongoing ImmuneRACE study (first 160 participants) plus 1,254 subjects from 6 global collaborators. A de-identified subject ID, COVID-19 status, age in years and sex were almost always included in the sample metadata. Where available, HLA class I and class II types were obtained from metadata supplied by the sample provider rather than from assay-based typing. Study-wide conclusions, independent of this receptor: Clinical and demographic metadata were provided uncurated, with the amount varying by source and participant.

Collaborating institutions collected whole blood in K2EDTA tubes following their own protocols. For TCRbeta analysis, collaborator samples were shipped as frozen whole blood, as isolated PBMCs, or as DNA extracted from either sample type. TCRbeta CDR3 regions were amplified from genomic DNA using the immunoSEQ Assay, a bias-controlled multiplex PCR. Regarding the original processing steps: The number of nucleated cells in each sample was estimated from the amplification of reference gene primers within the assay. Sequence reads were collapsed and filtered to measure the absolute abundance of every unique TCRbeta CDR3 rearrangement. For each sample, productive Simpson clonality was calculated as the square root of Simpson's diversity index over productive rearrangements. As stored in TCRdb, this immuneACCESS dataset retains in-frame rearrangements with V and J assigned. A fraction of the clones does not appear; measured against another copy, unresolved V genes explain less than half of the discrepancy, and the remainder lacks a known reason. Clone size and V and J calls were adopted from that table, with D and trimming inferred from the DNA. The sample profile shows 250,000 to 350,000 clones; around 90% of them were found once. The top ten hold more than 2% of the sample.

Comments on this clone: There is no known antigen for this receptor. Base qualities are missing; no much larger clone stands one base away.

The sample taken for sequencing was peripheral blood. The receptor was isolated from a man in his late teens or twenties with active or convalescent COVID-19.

The CDR3 reads as follows: CAISERDEQYF. In nucleotides, the sequence is TGTGCCATCAGTGAGCGGGACGAGCAGTACTTC. The V and J segments used are TRBV10-3 and TRBJ2-7, with the D gene call left open. The trim is 2 bases for V and 5 bases for J, with a gap of 4 bases between the germline ends. CDR3 length: 11 amino acids, cysteine to phenylalanine. The retained sequence is limited to the CDR3, 33 bases, with the frame set at the first base. The germline V gene gives CDR1 as ENHRY and CDR2 as SYGVKD.